This entry describes one TCR beta chain. Its target is unknown. Germline-derived CDR1 and CDR2 are SGHNT and YYREEE (reference sequence). This CDR3 comprises 15 residues. The V end was cut by 0 bases, the J end by 5 bases, with 14 bases between. This sample was included in a study of T cell responses to AZD1222 COVID-19 vaccine. Findings of the study overall: Seropositive AZD1222 recipients at baseline numbered only 6 or 7.

The assay was immunoSEQ multiplex PCR, and TCRdb's table has in-frame clones only and misses some. The data contain some 90,000 clones, approximately 91% of them seen just once; the ten biggest clones take up 5%. Here the sequenced sample was peripheral blood, taken 28 days after the second AZD1222 dose. The chain links TRBV5-4 to TRBJ1-2, with D tentatively TRBD1 (6 bases). This receptor was identified in an adult who received the AZD1222 COVID-19 vaccine. The CDR3 sequence is CASSLEGGRDYGYTF. In nucleotides, the CDR3 is TGTGCCAGCAGCTTGGAAGGGGGACGCGATTATGGCTACACCTTC.